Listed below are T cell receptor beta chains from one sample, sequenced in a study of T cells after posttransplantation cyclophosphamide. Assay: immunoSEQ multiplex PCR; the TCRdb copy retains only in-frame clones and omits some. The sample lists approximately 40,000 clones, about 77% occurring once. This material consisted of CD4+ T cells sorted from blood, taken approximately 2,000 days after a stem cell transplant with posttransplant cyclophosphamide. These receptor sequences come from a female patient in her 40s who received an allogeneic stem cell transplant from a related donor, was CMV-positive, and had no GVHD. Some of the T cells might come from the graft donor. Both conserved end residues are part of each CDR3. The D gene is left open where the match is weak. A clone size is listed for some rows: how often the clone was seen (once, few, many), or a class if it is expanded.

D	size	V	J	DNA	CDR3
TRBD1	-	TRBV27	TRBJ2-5	TGTGCCAGCAGTTCCCGGACAGGGAATATAGAGCAGTACTTC	CASSSRTGNIEQYF
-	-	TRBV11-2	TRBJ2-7	TGTGCCAGCAGCCCGAGCTGGTACGAGCAGTACTTC	CASSPSWYEQYF
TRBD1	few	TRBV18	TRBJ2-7	TGTGCCAGCTCCCCGGACAGGGGCGAGCAGTACTTC	CASSPDRGEQYF
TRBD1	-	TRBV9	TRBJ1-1	TGTGCCAGCAGCGTAGGGACAGGGGCGCTGAACACTGAAGCTTTCTTT	CASSVGTGALNTEAFF
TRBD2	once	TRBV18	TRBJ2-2	TGTGCCAGCTCACCTCAAGGACTAGCGGGGGGCACCGGGGAGCTGTTTTTT	CASSPQGLAGGTGELFF
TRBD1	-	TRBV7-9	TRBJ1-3	TGTGCCAGCAGCCAGGGACAGGGCCACGGGGATTTT	CASSQGQGHGDF
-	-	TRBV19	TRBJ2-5	TGTGCCAGTAGTATAGGGTGGGGAGGGGGAGAAGAGACCCAGTACTTC	CASSIGWGGGEETQYF
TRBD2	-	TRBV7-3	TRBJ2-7	TGTGCCAGCAGCTTAAGGTCGGGGGGGACCTACGAGCAGTACTTC	CASSLRSGGTYEQYF
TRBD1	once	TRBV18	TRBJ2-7	TGTGCCAGCTCACCCCAGGGGGCCTACGAGCAGTACTTC	CASSPQGAYEQYF
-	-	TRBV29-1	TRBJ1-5	TGCAGCGTTAGCATCCCTGCGGCAGGGCCTAATAGCAATCAGCCCCAGCATTTT	CSVSIPAAGPNSNQPQHF
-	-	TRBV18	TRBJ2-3	TGTGCCAGCTCCCCCCTGGGCCGGGATGGAGATACGCAGTATTTT	CASSPLGRDGDTQYF
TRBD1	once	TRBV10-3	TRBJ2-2	TGTGCCATCAGACAGGGGAAGGACACCGGGGAGCTGTTTTTT	CAIRQGKDTGELFF
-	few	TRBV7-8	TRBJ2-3	TGTGCCAGCAGCTTAGGTGGGGCAGGGTGGGATACGCAGTATTTT	CASSLGGAGWDTQYF
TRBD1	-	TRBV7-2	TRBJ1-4	TGTGCCAGCAGCTTAGCCGGACAGGGAGGCGAAAAACTGTTTTTT	CASSLAGQGGEKLFF
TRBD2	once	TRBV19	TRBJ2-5	TGTGCCAGTAGTACTACGGGGGGGGAAGAGACCCAGTACTTC	CASSTTGGEETQYF
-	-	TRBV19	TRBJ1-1	TGTGCCAGTAGTATTGACAGCTACTACACTGAAGCTTTCTTT	CASSIDSYYTEAFF
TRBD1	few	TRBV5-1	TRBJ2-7	TGCGCCAGCAGCTCCACCCCTCCGGGACAGGGTGTTTTCGAGCAGTACTTC	CASSSTPPGQGVFEQYF
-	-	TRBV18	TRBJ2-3	TGTGCCAGCTCACGGGACTTCACAGATACGCAGTATTTT	CASSRDFTDTQYF
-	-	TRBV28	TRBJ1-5	TGTGCCAGCAGTCATCCGGGGGGGGCTGGAAATCAGCCCCAGCATTTT	CASSHPGGAGNQPQHF
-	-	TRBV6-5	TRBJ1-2	TGTGCCAGCAGTTCCGAGGTCTATGGCTACACCTTC	CASSSEVYGYTF
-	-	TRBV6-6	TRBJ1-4	TGTGCCAGCAGTTACACCGGGGACTTGTTTTTT	CASSYTGDLFF
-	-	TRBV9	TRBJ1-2	TGTGCCAGCAGCACCGCCCCCTTGCGGTCTATGGGCTACACCTTC	CASSTAPLRSMGYTF